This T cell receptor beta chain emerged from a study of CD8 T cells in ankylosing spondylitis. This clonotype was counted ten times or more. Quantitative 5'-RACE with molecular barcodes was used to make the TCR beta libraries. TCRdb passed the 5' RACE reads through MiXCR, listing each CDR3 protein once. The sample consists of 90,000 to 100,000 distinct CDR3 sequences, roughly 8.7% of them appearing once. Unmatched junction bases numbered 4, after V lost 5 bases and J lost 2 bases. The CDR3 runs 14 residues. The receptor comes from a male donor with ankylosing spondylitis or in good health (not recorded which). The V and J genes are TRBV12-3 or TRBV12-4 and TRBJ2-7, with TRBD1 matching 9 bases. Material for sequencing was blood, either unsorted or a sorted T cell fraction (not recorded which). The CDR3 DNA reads TGTGCCAGCAGTCCCGGGACAGGGACCTACGAGCAGTACTTC. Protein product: CASSPGTGTYEQYF.